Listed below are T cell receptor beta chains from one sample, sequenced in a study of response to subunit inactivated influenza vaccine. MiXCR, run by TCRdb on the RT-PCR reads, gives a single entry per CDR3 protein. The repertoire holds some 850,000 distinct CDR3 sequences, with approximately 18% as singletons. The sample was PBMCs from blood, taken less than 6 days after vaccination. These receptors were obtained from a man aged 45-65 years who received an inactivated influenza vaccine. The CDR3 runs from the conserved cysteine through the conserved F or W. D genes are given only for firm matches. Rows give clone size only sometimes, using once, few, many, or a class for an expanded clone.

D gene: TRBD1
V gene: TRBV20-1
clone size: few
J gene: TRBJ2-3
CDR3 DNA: TGCAGTGCTCCGGAACAGGGGCGCCCCCGGGATACGCAGTATTTT
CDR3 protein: CSAPEQGRPRDTQYF

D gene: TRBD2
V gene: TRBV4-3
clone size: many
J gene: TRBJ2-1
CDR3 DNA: TGCGCCAGCAGCCAAGTATTGGGGACTAGCGGGTACAATGAGCAGTTCTTC
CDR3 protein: CASSQVLGTSGYNEQFF

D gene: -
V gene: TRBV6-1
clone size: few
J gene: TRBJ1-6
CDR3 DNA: TGTGCCAGCGGTCAAGGAAGCTCCTATAATTCACCCCTCCACTTT
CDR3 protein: CASGQGSSYNSPLHF

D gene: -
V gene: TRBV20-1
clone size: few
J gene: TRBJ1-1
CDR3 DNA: TGCAGTGCAACGTCGGGACCCGGGGAAGCTTTCTTT
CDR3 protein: CSATSGPGEAFF

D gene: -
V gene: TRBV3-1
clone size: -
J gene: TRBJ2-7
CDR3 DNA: TGTGCCAGCAGCCAAGATCGGCAGTACGAGCAGTACTTC
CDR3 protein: CASSQDRQYEQYF

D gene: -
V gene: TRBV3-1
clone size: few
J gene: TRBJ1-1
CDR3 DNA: TGTGCCAGCAGCCAAGATTTGGGGGGCACTGAAGCTTTCTTT
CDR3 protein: CASSQDLGGTEAFF

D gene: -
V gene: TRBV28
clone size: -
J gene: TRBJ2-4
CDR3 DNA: TGTGCCAGCAGTACTGGACAGATTTCGAAAAACATTCAGTACTTC
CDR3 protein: CASSTGQISKNIQYF

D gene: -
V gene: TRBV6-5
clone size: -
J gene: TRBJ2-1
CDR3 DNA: TGTGCCAGCAGTTACTCGTGGTCTAGTCGAAATGAGCAGTTCTTC
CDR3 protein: CASSYSWSSRNEQFF

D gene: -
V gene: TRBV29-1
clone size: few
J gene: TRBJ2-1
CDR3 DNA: TGCAGCGTAAAGGGGAATGAGCAGTTCTTC
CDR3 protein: CSVKGNEQFF

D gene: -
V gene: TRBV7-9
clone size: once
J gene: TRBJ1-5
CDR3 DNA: TGTGCCAGCATTCAGCGGGGGAACACAGATACGCAGCATTTT
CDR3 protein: CASIQRGNTDTQHF

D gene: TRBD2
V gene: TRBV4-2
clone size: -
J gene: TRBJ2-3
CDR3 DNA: TGTGCCAGCAGCCAAGATGGTGGGACTAGCGGGGGTCCCACAGATACGCAGTATTTT
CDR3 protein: CASSQDGGTSGGPTDTQYF

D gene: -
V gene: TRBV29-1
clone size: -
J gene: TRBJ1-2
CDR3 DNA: TGCAGCGTTGAAAGGCCCTCGGAAGGCTACACCTTC
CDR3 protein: CSVERPSEGYTF

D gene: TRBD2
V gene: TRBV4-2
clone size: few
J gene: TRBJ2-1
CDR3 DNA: TGTGCCAGCAGCCAAGAGAATAGCGGGGTTAACTACAATGAGCAGTTCTTC
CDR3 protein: CASSQENSGVNYNEQFF

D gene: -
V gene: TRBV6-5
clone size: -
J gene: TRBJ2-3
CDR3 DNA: TGTGCCAGCAGTTACTCGACTGGTGGGGGCACAGATACGCAGTATTTT
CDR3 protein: CASSYSTGGGTDTQYF

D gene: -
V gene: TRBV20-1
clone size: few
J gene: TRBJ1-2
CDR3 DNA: TGCAGTGCTACCACCTTCGCAGGCCTAAAAGGGGGCTATGGCTACACCTTC
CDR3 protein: CSATTFAGLKGGYGYTF

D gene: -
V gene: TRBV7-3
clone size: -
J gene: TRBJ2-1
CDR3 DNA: TGTGCCAGCTCTAAGGGATCCTACAATGAGCAGTTCTTC
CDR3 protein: CASSKGSYNEQFF

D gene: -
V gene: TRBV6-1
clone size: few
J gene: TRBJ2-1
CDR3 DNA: TGTGCCAGCAGGGGTCCAGGTGAGCAGTTCTTC
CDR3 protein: CASRGPGEQFF

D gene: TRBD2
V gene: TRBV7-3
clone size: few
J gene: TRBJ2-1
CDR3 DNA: TGTGCCAGCAGCTTAAATCCTAGCGGGAGGGGGGTTCATGAGCAGTTCTTC
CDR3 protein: CASSLNPSGRGVHEQFF

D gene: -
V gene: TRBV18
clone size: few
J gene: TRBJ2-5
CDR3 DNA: TGTGCCAGCTCACCAGGAATTGGCGAGACCCAGTACTTC
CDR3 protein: CASSPGIGETQYF

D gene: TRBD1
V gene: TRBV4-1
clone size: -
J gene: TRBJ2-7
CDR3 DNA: TGCGCCAGCAGCCAAGTAGACAGGGCCCCCTACGAGCAGTACTTC
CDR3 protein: CASSQVDRAPYEQYF

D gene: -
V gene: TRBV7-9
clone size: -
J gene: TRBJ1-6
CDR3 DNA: TGTGCCAGCAGCGAAGACAGGAGGGATTCACCCCTCCACTTT
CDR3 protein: CASSEDRRDSPLHF

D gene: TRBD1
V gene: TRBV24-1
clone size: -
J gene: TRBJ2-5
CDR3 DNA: TGTGCCACCAGTGATTTGGGGACAGGGGGTCAAGAGACCCAGTACTTC
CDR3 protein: CATSDLGTGGQETQYF

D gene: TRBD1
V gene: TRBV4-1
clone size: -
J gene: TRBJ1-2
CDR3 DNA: TGCGCCAGCAGCCGGCTGGGGACAGGGGCTGTACACTATGGCTACACCTTC
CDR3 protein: CASSRLGTGAVHYGYTF

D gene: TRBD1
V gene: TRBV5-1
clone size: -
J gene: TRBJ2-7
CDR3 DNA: TGCGCCAGCAGCCCAGGGGACAGAGCGCACTACGAGCAGTACTTC
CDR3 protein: CASSPGDRAHYEQYF

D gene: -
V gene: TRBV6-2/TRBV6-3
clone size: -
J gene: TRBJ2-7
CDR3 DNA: TGTGCCAGCAGTTACTCAGAGTTGGTCTACGAGCAGTACTTC
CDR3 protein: CASSYSELVYEQYF

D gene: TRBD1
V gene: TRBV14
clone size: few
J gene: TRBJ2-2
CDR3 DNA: TGTGCCAGCAGCCAACTTCGCCAGGGGGTTGGCACCGGGGAGCTGTTTTTT
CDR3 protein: CASSQLRQGVGTGELFF

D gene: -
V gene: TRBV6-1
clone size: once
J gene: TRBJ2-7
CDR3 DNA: TGTGCCAGCAGTGAACGAGGGTCACGGGAATACGAGCAGTACTTC
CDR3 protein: CASSERGSREYEQYF

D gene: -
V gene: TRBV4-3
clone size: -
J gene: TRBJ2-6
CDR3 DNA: TGCGCCAGCAGCCAAGAGACAGGACTTTTACTCTCTGGGGCCAACGTCCTGACTTTC
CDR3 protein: CASSQETGLLLSGANVLTF

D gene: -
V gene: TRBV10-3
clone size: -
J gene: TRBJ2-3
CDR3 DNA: TGTGCCTCCACCCCCAATCTGGGGCGCACAGATACGCAGTATTTT
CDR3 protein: CASTPNLGRTDTQYF

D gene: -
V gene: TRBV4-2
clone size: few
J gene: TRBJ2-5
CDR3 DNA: TGTGCCAGCCAACCAGACACCCAAGAGACCCAGTACTTC
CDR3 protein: CASQPDTQETQYF

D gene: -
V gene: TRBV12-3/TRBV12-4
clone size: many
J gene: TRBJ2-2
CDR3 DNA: TGTGCCAGCACCTGGGCCGGGGAGCTGTTTTTT
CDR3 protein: CASTWAGELFF

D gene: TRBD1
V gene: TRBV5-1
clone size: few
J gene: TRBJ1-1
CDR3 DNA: TGCGCCAGCACCCCACAGGGGACAGTGAACACTGAAGCTTTCTTT
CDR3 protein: CASTPQGTVNTEAFF

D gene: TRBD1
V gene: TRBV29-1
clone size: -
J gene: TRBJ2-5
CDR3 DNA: TGCAGCGGTCGACAGGGTCAAGAGACCCAGTACTTC
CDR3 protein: CSGRQGQETQYF

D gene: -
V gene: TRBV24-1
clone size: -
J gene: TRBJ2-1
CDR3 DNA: TGTGCCACCAGTGACTTTACCGACACTGGGGATGAGCAGTTCTTC
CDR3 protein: CATSDFTDTGDEQFF

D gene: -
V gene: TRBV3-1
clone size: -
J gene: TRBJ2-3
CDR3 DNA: TGTGCCAGCGGGAGGGGGAGAGATACGCAGTATTTT
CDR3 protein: CASGRGRDTQYF

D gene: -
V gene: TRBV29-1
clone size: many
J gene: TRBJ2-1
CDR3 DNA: TGCAGCGTTCAAATGTTCTTGAGCTCCTACAATGAGCAGTTCTTC
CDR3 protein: CSVQMFLSSYNEQFF

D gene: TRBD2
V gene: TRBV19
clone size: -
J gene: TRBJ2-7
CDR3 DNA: TGTGCCAGTAGTATAGACGGTAGCGGGAGCTCCTACGAGCAGTACTTC
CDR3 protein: CASSIDGSGSSYEQYF

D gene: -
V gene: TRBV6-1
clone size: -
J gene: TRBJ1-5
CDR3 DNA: TGTGCCAGCAGCACAACAGGGTCGGGCAATCAGCCCCAGCATTTT
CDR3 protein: CASSTTGSGNQPQHF

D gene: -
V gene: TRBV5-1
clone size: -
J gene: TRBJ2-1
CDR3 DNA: TGCGCCAGCAGCTTAGATGGCAGGGGGGTCAATGAGCAGTTCTTC
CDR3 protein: CASSLDGRGVNEQFF

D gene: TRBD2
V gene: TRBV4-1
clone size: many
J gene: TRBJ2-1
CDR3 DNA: TGCGCCAGCAGCCAGAGAGCGGGGGCCTTCTACAATGAGCAGTTCTTC
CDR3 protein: CASSQRAGAFYNEQFF

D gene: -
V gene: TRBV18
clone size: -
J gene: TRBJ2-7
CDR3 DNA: TGTGCCAGCTCACCACCGATGGGGTCCCCCTACGAGCAGTACTTC
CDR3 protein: CASSPPMGSPYEQYF

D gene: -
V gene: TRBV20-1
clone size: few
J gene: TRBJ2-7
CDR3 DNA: TGCAGTGCTAGTAGGGCAGGGCTACCTCCCTACGAGCAGTACTTC
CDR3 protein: CSASRAGLPPYEQYF

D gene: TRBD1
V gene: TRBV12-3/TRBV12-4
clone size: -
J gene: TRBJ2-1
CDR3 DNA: TGTGCCAGCAGGGGGCAGGGGGATCGTGGTGAGCAGTTCTTC
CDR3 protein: CASRGQGDRGEQFF

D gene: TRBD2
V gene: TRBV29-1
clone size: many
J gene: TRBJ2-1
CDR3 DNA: TGCAGCGTTGGGGACCTAGCGGGAGGGACTCGCAATGAGCAGTTCTTC
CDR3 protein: CSVGDLAGGTRNEQFF

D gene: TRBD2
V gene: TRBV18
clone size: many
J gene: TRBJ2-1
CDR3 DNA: TGTGCCAGCTCACTAGAACTAGCGAATGAGCAGTTCTTC
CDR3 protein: CASSLELANEQFF

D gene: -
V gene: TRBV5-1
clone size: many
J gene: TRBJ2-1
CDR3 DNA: TGCGCCAGCAGCTTTAGGCAGCCACCACTAGAGCAGTTCTTC
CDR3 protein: CASSFRQPPLEQFF

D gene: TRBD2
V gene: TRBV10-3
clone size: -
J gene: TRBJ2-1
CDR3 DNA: TGTGCCATCAGTGTGCTAGCGGGAGTCTTCTCCTACAATGAGCAGTTCTTC
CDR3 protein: CAISVLAGVFSYNEQFF

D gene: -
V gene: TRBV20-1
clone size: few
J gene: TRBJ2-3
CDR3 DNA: TGCAGTGCAGGGGGGGTTTTCACAGATACGCAGTATTTT
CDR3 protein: CSAGGVFTDTQYF

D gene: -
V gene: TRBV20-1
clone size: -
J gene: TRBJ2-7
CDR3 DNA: TGCAGTGGGAAGTATGGGGGCGAGCAGTACTTC
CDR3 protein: CSGKYGGEQYF

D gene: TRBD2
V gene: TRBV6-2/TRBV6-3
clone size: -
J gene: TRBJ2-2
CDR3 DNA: TGTGCCAGCAGTTACGTTGTAGCGGGAGTGGTGAACAACGGGGAGCTGTTTTTT
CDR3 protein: CASSYVVAGVVNNGELFF

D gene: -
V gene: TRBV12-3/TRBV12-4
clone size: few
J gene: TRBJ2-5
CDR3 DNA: TGTGCCAGCAGTTTTTTCGTCGGTGGTGGGAAGACCCAGTACTTC
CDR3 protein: CASSFFVGGGKTQYF